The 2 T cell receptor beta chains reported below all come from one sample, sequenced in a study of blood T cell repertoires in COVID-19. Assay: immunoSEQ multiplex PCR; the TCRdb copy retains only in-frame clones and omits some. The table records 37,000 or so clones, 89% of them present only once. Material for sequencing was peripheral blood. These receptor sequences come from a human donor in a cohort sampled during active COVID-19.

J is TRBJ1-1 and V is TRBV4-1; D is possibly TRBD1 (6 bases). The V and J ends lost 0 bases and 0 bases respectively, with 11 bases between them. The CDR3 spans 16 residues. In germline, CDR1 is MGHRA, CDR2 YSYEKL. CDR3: CASSQDWGGLNTEAFF. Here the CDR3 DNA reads TGCGCCAGCAGCCAAGATTGGGGGGGCTTGAACACTGAAGCTTTCTTT.

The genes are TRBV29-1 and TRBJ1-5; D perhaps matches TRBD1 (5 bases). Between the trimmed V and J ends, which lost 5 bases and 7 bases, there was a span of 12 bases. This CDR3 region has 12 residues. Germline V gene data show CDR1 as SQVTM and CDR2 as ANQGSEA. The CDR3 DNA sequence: TGCAGCGTTCGGCTTACAGGCCAGCCCCAGCATTTT. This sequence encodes CSVRLTGQPQHF.